This T cell receptor (beta chain) stems from a study of a mutant IDH1 vaccine in newly diagnosed glioma. Generated by immunoSEQ multiplex PCR, the TCRdb table keeps only in-frame clones and is missing some. The sample holds about 44,000 clones, 85% to 95% seen once. A note on this clone: Its matching antigen is unknown.

V lost 2 bases and J lost 3, with 7 bases in between. Per the germline V gene, CDR1 is SGHDN and CDR2 is FVKESK. The CDR3 consists of 13 residues. The time point is: week 23, last vaccination. One vaccine dose held 300 ug of mutant IDH1 20-mer peptide and came with topical imiquimod. Each donor presented with a new WHO grade 3 or 4 astrocytoma that tested IDH1-mutant and showed ATRX loss. Overall study findings and caveats: Evidence of vaccine-induced immune responses was documented in less than 95% of patients.

This specimen was PBMCs, taken from a glioma patient whose treatment included an IDH1 peptide vaccine. This rearrangement joins TRBV14 to TRBJ1-2; D is uncertain. This clonotype was obtained from a man in his forties or fifties with glioma. The CDR3 spells CASSQFSHYGYTF. The CDR3, as DNA: TGTGCCAGCAGCCAATTCAGCCACTATGGCTACACCTTC.